Below are 7 T cell receptor beta chains sequenced from a single sample in a study of control samples from healthy donors and cancer patients. Libraries were prepared by immunoSEQ multiplex PCR; TCRdb keeps only in-frame clonotypes and omits some of them. The sample yields tens of thousands of clones, just over 90% seen once. The material sequenced was blood. Every receptor here comes from a woman in her twenties or thirties in good health.

The rearrangement joins TRBV5-1 to TRBJ1-1; 11 bases agree with TRBD1. Germline V gene data show CDR1 as SGHRS and CDR2 as YFSETQ. This CDR3 is built from 15 residues. With 4 bases clipped from V and 5 bases from J, the junction kept 7 bases outside the gene matches. The CDR3 sequence is CASSLYGTGGTEAFF. CDR3 nucleotide sequence: TGCGCCAGCAGCCTCTATGGGACAGGGGGGACTGAAGCTTTCTTT.

V gene TRBV5-5 combines with J gene TRBJ2-1; no reliable D call. Germline V lookup: CDR1 SGHKS, CDR2 YYEKEE (reference sequence). This CDR3 is 17 amino acids long. Trimming removed 3 bases from V and 0 bases from J, with 16 bases in between. The CDR3 coding sequence is TGTGCCAGCAGCTCACAGACCGGAAGTCGCTCCTACAATGAGCAGTTCTTC. Residues: CASSSQTGSRSYNEQFF.

The rearrangement joins TRBV5-1 to TRBJ2-3; 14 nucleotides line up with TRBD2. The CDR3 runs 17 residues. The germline V gene has CDR1 SGHRS and CDR2 YFSETQ. V dropped 6 bases and J dropped 2; count of bases not matched to a gene: 8. The CDR3 is CASKGLAGGSATDTQYF. The CDR3 nucleotides read TGCGCCAGCAAAGGACTAGCGGGAGGTTCCGCCACAGATACGCAGTATTTT.

This chain joins TRBV5-6 and TRBJ2-1; 7 nucleotides agree with TRBD2. Germline loops: CDR1 SGHDT, CDR2 YYEEEE. This CDR3 has 16 amino acids. V lost 4 bases, J lost 4 bases, and 11 bases stayed unmatched. CDR3 in amino acids: CASSHGLAANYNEQFF. For the CDR3, the DNA is TGTGCCAGCAGCCACGGGCTAGCGGCGAATTACAATGAGCAGTTCTTC.

The chain recombines TRBV5-4 with TRBJ1-2, with D possibly TRBD1 on 5 matching bases. The germline gives CDR1 SGHNT, CDR2 YYREEE (reference sequence). The V end lost 4 bases, the J end lost 0 bases, and 16 bases lay between the germline ends. The CDR3 totals 16 residues. CDR3 residues: CASSLTYRYTNYGYTF. DNA for the CDR3: TGTGCCAGCAGCCTAACATACAGGTACACTAACTATGGCTACACCTTC.

This chain uses TRBV6-2 or TRBV6-3 with TRBJ1-5; D is perhaps TRBD1 (6 bases). The V gene's germline CDR1 is MNHEY and CDR2 SVGEGT. V dropped 6 bases and J dropped 0 bases, with 18 bases sitting between them. This CDR3 spans 17 amino acids. The CDR3 reads CASSNTYQGYSNQPQHF. In DNA, the CDR3 is TGTGCCAGCAGCAATACTTACCAGGGGTATAGCAATCAGCCCCAGCATTTT.

This chain links TRBV4-1 with TRBJ2-1; 10 bases line up with TRBD2. With 1 base clipped from V and 7 bases from J, the junction kept 13 bases outside the gene matches. This CDR3 is built from 18 residues. The germline CDR1 and CDR2 sequences are MGHRA and YSYEKL. The CDR3, as DNA: TGCGCCAGCAGCCAAGGTAGCGGGAGGTTAGGTGTCCAGAATGAGCAGTTCTTC. It is translated as CASSQGSGRLGVQNEQFF.